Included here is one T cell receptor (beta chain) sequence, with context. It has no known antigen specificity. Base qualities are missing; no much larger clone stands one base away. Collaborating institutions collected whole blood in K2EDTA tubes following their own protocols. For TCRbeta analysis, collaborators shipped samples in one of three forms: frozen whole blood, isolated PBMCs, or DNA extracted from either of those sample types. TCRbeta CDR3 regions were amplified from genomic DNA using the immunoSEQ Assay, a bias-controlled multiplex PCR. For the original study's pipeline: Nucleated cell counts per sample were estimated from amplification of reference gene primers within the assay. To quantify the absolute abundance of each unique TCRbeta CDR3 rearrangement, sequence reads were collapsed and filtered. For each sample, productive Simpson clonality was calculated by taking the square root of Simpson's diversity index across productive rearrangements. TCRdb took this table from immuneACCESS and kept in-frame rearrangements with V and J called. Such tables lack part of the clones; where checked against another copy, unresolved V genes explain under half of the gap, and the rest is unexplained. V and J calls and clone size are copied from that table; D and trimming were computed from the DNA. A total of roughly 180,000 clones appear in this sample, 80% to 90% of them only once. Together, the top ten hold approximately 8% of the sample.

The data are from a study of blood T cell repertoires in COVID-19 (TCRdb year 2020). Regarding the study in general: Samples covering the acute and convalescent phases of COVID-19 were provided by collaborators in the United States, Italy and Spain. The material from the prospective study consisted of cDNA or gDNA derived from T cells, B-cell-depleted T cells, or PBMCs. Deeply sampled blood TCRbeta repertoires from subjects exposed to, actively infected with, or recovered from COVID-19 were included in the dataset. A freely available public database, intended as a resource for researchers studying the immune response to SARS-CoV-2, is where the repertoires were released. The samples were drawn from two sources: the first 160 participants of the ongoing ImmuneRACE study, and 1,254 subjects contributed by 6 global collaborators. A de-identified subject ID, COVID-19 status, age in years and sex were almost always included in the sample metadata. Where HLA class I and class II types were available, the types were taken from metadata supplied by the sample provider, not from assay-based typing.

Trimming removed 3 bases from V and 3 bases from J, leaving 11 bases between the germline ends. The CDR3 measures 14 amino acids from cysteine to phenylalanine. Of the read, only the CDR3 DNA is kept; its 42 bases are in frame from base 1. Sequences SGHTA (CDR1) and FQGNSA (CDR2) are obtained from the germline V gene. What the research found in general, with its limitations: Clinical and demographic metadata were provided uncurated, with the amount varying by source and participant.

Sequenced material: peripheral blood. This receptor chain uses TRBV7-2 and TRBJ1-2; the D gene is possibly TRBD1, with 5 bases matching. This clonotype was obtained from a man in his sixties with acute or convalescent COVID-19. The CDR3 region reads CASSLGGSDYGYTF. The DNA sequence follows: TGTGCCAGCAGCTTGGGGGGTTCCGACTATGGCTACACCTTC.